This TCR beta chain was retrieved from a study of OX40 agonist ivuxolimab in advanced cancers. Whole-study context: The patients' treatment was ivuxolimab, an agonistic anti-OX40 (CD134) antibody. The study reported partial responses in three patients: one hepatocellular carcinoma, two cutaneous melanoma. The study, taken as a whole, reports: At doses 0.1 to 3.0 mg/kg, CD4+ and CD8+ clones expanded.

On this clone itself: Its antigen is as yet unknown.

Some clones are missing from TCRdb's copy, which holds only in-frame ones; the method was immunoSEQ multiplex PCR. The sample yields 55,000 to 80,000 clones, around four fifths seen once. V gave up 4 bases and J gave up 7 bases, with 10 bases separating them. Germline CDR1 and CDR2: SGHAT and FQNNGV. The CDR3 is made up of 13 amino acids. This chain connects TRBV11-2 to TRBJ2-2; D unclear. This receptor was obtained from an adult with an advanced solid tumor such as melanoma, head and neck, liver or kidney cancer. Sequencing used CD4+ or CD8+ T cells sorted from blood, obtained in a trial of the OX40 agonist ivuxolimab. Here the CDR3 reads CASSSINGGELFF. The CDR3 nucleotides read TGTGCCAGCAGCTCAATTAACGGCGGGGAGCTGTTTTTT.